These 25 T cell receptor beta chains share one sample of origin, sequenced in a study of cytomegalovirus exposure and HLA in healthy donors. PCR employed 60 Vbeta and 13 Jbeta primers. The table came from immunoSEQ multiplex PCR; TCRdb's copy has only in-frame clones and leaves some out. The table lists 200,000 or so clones, around 80% of them singletons. Input material: PBMCs. The receptors here all came from a woman between 18 and 29 years old in good health and CMV-seropositive.

This clone was observed a handful of times. The rearrangement joins TRBV5-4 to TRBJ1-1; no clear D gene. Germline lookup yields CDR1 SGHNT and CDR2 YYREEE (reference sequence). This CDR3 region has 15 residues. V was pared by 0 bases and J by 10 bases, with 19 bases between. The CDR3 protein is CASSLASRGSKGAFF. CDR3 coding DNA: TGTGCCAGCAGCTTGGCCAGTCGGGGATCAAAGGGAGCTTTCTTT.

The chain links TRBV4-1 to TRBJ1-1; 7 nucleotides match TRBD1. The CDR3 spans 16 residues. Trimming cost V 1 base and J 0 bases; bases outside gene matches: 5. In germline, CDR1 is MGHRA, CDR2 YSYEKL. The DNA of the CDR3 is TGCGCCAGCAGCCAAGGGAACAGGGGTATGAACACTGAAGCTTTCTTT. It specifies CASSQGNRGMNTEAFF.

V and J are TRBV7-9 and TRBJ2-3; 7 bases line up with TRBD1. The CDR3 is 14 amino acids. The germline V gene encodes CDR1 SEHNR and CDR2 FQNEAQ (reference sequence). V lost 5 bases and J lost 0; bases outside the gene matches: 2. In DNA form, the CDR3 reads TGTGCCAGCAGCAGACAGGGCAGCACAGATACGCAGTATTTT. Translation: CASSRQGSTDTQYF. The full variable domain, in which reference TRBV7-9 and TRBJ2-3 provide the parts outside the CDR3, is DTGVSQNPRHKITKRGQNVTFRCDPISEHNRLYWYRQTLGQGPEFLTYFQNEAQLEKSRLLSDRFSAERPKGSFSTLEIQRTEQGDSAMYLCASSRQGSTDTQYFGPGTRLTVL.

The chain carries TRBV28 and TRBJ1-1, with D perhaps matching TRBD1 (5 bases). With 4 bases removed from V and 4 bases from J, the gap between germline ends came to 13 bases. Germline V gives CDR1 MDHEN, CDR2 SYDVKM. There are 14 residues in the CDR3. CDR3 coding DNA: TGTGCCAGCAGTTCGGGGGGTGATGGCACTGAAGCTTTCTTT. Protein: CASSSGGDGTEAFF.

This chain links TRBV9 with TRBJ1-3, with 8 bases fitting TRBD1. The CDR3 has 17 amino acids. Trimming cost V 5 bases and J 0 bases; bases outside gene matches: 10. Germline CDR1 reads SGDLS; CDR2 reads YYNGEE. The CDR3 loop reads CASSPGGGGVSGNTIYF. Written as DNA, the CDR3 is TGTGCCAGCAGTCCAGGGGGCGGGGGTGTCTCTGGAAACACCATATATTTT.

The chain recombines TRBV19 with TRBJ1-5; tentative D call: TRBD1 (6 bases). V lost 4 bases to trimming and J lost 4 bases, with 8 bases between them. The length of the CDR3 is 13 residues. Germline CDR1 is LNHDA and CDR2 is SQIVND (reference sequence). DNA for the CDR3: TGTGCCAGTAGTACAGGGGTAAATCAGCCCCAGCATTTT. It is translated as CASSTGVNQPQHF.

This chain uses TRBV7-9 with TRBJ1-6; D possibly corresponds to TRBD1 (5 bases). Germline loops: CDR1 SEHNR, CDR2 FQNEAQ (reference sequence). CDR3 length equals 16 residues. Deletions cut 5 bases from V and 8 bases from J, with 19 bases between. CDR3 DNA sequence: TGTGCCAGCAGCCCAGGTGGGAGGGGAGGGGATTCACCCCTCCACTTT. Residues: CASSPGGRGGDSPLHF.

The chain carries TRBV2 and TRBJ2-1; D possibly corresponds to TRBD2 (7 bases). The V end lost 3 bases, the J end lost 9 bases, and 24 bases lay between the germline ends. Germline CDR1 SNHLY, CDR2 FYNNEI. The CDR3 is 17 amino acids. The CDR3 protein is CASSDFSSGGGDAEQFF. The CDR3 DNA follows: TGTGCCAGCAGTGATTTTTCTAGCGGAGGGGGAGATGCTGAGCAGTTCTTC.

This rearrangement joins TRBV5-1 to TRBJ2-7; D ambiguous. V lost 0 bases, J lost 7 bases, and 14 bases lay in between. CDR1 is SGHRS and CDR2 is YFSETQ in the germline V gene. This CDR3 has 14 amino acids. The CDR3 bases are TGCGCCAGCAGCTTGGCCGTCTCAGGTGGGGAGCAGTACTTC. Translation: CASSLAVSGGEQYF.

The chain combines TRBV4-2 with TRBJ2-1, with a possible D match to TRBD2 (6 bases). The CDR3 is made up of 15 amino acids. Germline V CDR1 and CDR2: LGHNA, YNFKEQ. The V and J ends lost 0 bases and 2 bases respectively, with 8 bases between them. CDR3 amino acids: CASSQERLAYNEQFF. Written as DNA, the CDR3 is TGTGCCAGCAGCCAAGAGCGACTAGCCTACAATGAGCAGTTCTTC.

This clone was seen just once. V is TRBV6-1 and J is TRBJ2-6; D is uncertain. Germline assignment: CDR1 MNHNS and CDR2 SASEGT. V lost 4 bases to trimming and J lost 0 bases, with 10 bases between them. The CDR3 has 16 amino acids. The CDR3 bases are TGTGCCAGCAGTGCCACAGTGAGCTCTGGGGCCAACGTCCTGACTTTC. It encodes CASSATVSSGANVLTF.

This chain uses TRBV28 with TRBJ2-1, with 11 bases that match TRBD2. This CDR3 spans 16 amino acids. The germline V gene has CDR1 MDHEN and CDR2 SYDVKM. Trimming at V came to 1 base and at J to 7 bases, leaving 6 bases not matched to a gene. The CDR3 DNA is TGTGCCAGCAGTTTATTCACTAGCGGGAGCGGGAATGAGCAGTTCTTC. Its protein product is CASSLFTSGSGNEQFF.

In this sample, this clone turned up once. The chain has TRBV6-4 and TRBJ1-1; tentative D call: TRBD1 (5 bases). The CDR3 length is 15 residues. Trimming shortened V by 6 bases and J by 2 bases, and 16 bases separated the two germline ends. CDR1 and CDR2 from the germline V gene are MRHNA and SNTAGT. This CDR3 is CASRAPEGDNTEAFF. CDR3 in DNA: TGTGCCAGCAGGGCCCCTGAAGGGGATAACACTGAAGCTTTCTTT.

The V gene is TRBV6-5, the J gene TRBJ1-2; a weak D match, TRBD1 (5 bases). Trimming cost V 4 bases and J 3 bases, with 15 bases left between them. From germline, CDR1 is MNHEY and CDR2 SVGAGI. CDR3 length equals 15 residues. The DNA of the CDR3 is TGTGCCAGCAGTTCGCAAGGGGCAGGGCACTATGGCTACACCTTC. It yields the protein CASSSQGAGHYGYTF.

The chain links TRBV5-4 to TRBJ1-1; maybe TRBD1 (6 bases). CDR1 SGHNT and CDR2 YYREEE come from the germline V gene (reference sequence). The CDR3 covers 15 residues. V was trimmed by 2 bases and J by 2 bases, leaving 13 bases between them. CDR3 nucleotide sequence: TGTGCCAGCAGCTTAAGCGGGGGCCCAAACACTGAAGCTTTCTTT. Amino acid sequence: CASSLSGGPNTEAFF.

The J gene is TRBJ2-7, the V gene TRBV11-3; TRBD1 agrees at 10 bases. J gave up 7 bases and V 3 bases, and 12 bases lay outside the gene matches. Germline V gives CDR1 SGHNT, CDR2 YENEEA. The CDR3 has 16 residues. The DNA of the CDR3 is TGTGCCAGCAGCTTCCCGGGACAGGGGATTCTTAAGGAGCAGTACGTC. It codes for CASSFPGQGILKEQYV.

The J gene is TRBJ1-4, the V gene TRBV19; D might be TRBD1 (6 bases). Trimming removed 8 bases from V and 8 bases from J, with 18 bases in between. The CDR3 is 14 amino acids. Germline V gene data show CDR1 as LNHDA and CDR2 as SQIVND (reference sequence). The CDR3 sequence: CASGGRREGEKLFF. The CDR3 coding sequence is TGTGCCAGTGGGGGCCGCCGGGAAGGCGAAAAACTGTTTTTT.

The chain is built from TRBV28 and TRBJ2-7; 10 bases line up with TRBD1. The CDR3 extends over 14 amino acids. Unmatched junction bases numbered 6, after V lost 6 bases and J lost 4 bases. Germline V gives CDR1 MDHEN, CDR2 SYDVKM. The CDR3 sequence: CASSPTGGFYEQYF. CDR3 nucleotides: TGTGCCAGCAGCCCGACAGGGGGCTTTTACGAGCAGTACTTC.

V and J are TRBV7-9 and TRBJ1-2; 7 positions match TRBD1. The CDR3 consists of 14 residues. CDR1 is SEHNR, CDR2 FQNEAQ, per germline (reference sequence). J gave up 4 bases and V 5 bases, and 7 bases lay outside the gene matches. CDR3 residues: CASSPGTVSYGYTF. The CDR3 bases are TGTGCCAGCAGCCCCGGGACAGTTTCCTATGGCTACACCTTC.

J is TRBJ2-2 and V is TRBV13, with TRBD2 identical over 8 bases. CDR1 is PRHDT and CDR2 is FYEKMQ in the germline V gene (reference sequence). CDR3 length equals 16 residues. V lost 2 bases and J lost 7; bases outside the gene matches: 9. The CDR3 sequence: CASSLRGGLYRGELFF. CDR3 DNA: TGTGCCAGCAGCTTACGGGGGGGCCTCTACCGCGGGGAGCTGTTTTTT.

This clone is a singleton in its sample. This rearrangement joins TRBV30 to TRBJ1-2, with D uncertain. The germline CDR1 and CDR2 sequences are GTSNPN and SVGIG (reference sequence). The germline V and J ends were trimmed by 5 bases and 4 bases, with 8 bases remaining between them. This CDR3 is built from 11 residues. CDR3 residues: CAWPTLYGYTF. The CDR3, as DNA: TGTGCCTGGCCGACACTCTATGGCTACACCTTC.

The CDR3 nucleotides are TGCAGCGTTCAGGGGGCGGTAGATCAGCCCCAGCATTTT. It is translated as CSVQGAVDQPQHF. This chain connects TRBV29-1 to TRBJ1-5; 8 positions agree with TRBD1. The CDR3 consists of 13 residues. Germline values: CDR1 SQVTM, CDR2 ANQGSEA. Germline trimming cut 5 bases from V and 5 bases from J; bases unmatched to any gene: 5.

This clone has more than one count but fewer than ten. The V gene is TRBV30, the J gene TRBJ1-1; TRBD1 is a possible D gene (5 bases). Trimming left V 6 bases short and J 4 bases short, with 18 bases between. The CDR3 is 14 amino acids. The germline gives CDR1 GTSNPN, CDR2 SVGIG (reference sequence). CDR3 loop: CACNGGVLVTEAFF. Written as DNA, the CDR3 is TGTGCCTGCAACGGGGGGGTGTTGGTCACTGAAGCTTTCTTT.

Remarks on this clone: One end of the junction varies from germline; a read error may be responsible. The genes are TRBV10-1 and TRBJ2-3; the D gene is possibly TRBD2 (5 bases). Germline V CDR1 and CDR2: WNHNN, SYGVQD (reference sequence). CDR3 length: 15 amino acids. The CDR3 region has the DNA TGCGCCACCAGTTTGGGAGCCAGACGCACAGATACGCAGTATTTT. Amino acid sequence: CATSLGARRTDTQYF.

V is TRBV6-5 and J is TRBJ1-5; D is uncertain. Between the trimmed V and J ends, which lost 2 bases and 5 bases, there was a span of 10 bases. The CDR3 is 14 amino acids. The germline V gene encodes CDR1 MNHEY and CDR2 SVGAGI. The CDR3 nucleotides read TGTGCCAGCAGTTACGGGGAGCGCGATCAGCCCCAGCATTTT. This sequence encodes CASSYGERDQPQHF.